This T cell receptor beta chain derives from a study of blood T cell repertoires in COVID-19. Study information: Italy, Spain and the United States were the sources of the convalescent and acute COVID-19 samples. PBMCs, B-cell-depleted T cells, or T cells were the source of the cDNA or gDNA that made up the material.

Authors' data handling: Scientists estimated how many nucleated cells there were by amplifying reference gene primers. Assay used: immunoSEQ multiplex PCR; TCRdb lists only in-frame clones, some missing. V, J and clone size were drawn from that table, and D and trimming were deduced from the DNA. Of 40,000 or so clones listed, just under 85% are singletons. The clonotype originates from a human donor with acute or convalescent COVID-19. The donor label of this sample is uncertain. The material sequenced was peripheral blood.

This CDR3 reads CASSEGTAGNTIYF. CDR3 sequence (DNA): TGTGCCAGCAGCGAGGGGACTGCTGGAAACACCATATATTTT. The chain links TRBV13 to TRBJ1-3; a weak D match, TRBD1 (5 bases). Trimming removed 5 bases at V and 2 bases at J, with 10 bases between. Per the germline V gene, CDR1 is PRHDT and CDR2 is FYEKMQ (reference sequence). The CDR3 runs to 14 residues. The complete variable domain, with remaining parts taken from reference TRBV13 and TRBJ1-3, reads AAGVIQSPRHLIKEKRETATLKCYPIPRHDTVYWYQQGPGQDPQFLISFYEKMQSDKGSIPDRFSAQQFSDYHSELNMSSLELGDSALYFCASSEGTAGNTIYFGEGSWLTVV.